The 29 T cell receptor beta chains in this list originate from one sample, sequenced in a study of chemoradiotherapy in HPV16-positive cancers. The assay was immunoSEQ multiplex PCR, and TCRdb's table has in-frame clones only and misses some. The sample consists of roughly 40,000 clones, around three quarters of them appearing once. Material: blood, obtained from a patient who underwent chemoradiotherapy. Receptors originate from a human donor with HPV-associated anogenital cancer.

The chain carries TRBV11-3 and TRBJ2-2; no definite D call. The CDR3 is 12 amino acids. Germline CDR1 SGHNT, CDR2 YENEEA. The ends were cut back, 3 bases at V and 4 bases at J, with 3 bases in the middle. As DNA, the CDR3 is TGTGCCAGCAGCTTCGCCACCGGGGAGCTGTTTTTT. Translated, it gives CASSFATGELFF.

Concerning this clone: A read error may account for a junction end that differs from germline. The chain combines TRBV7-6 with TRBJ1-6; D unclear. Germline V gene data show CDR1 as SGHVS and CDR2 as FNYEAQ. This CDR3 region has 15 residues. Written as DNA, the CDR3 is TGTGCCAGCACCTTAGGTTCCGGAGAGAATTCACCCCTCCACTTT. Protein product: CASTLGSGENSPLHF.

This sequence joins TRBV9 and TRBJ1-1; 10 positions agree with TRBD1. The CDR3 consists of 15 residues. V trimming: 3 bases; J trimming: 4 bases; junction bases outside the gene matches: 6. Germline assignment: CDR1 SGDLS and CDR2 YYNGEE. The CDR3 DNA is TGTGCCAGCAGCGAGACAGGGGGCGCAGGCACTGAAGCTTTCTTT. Its protein is CASSETGGAGTEAFF.

The V and J genes are TRBV4-1 and TRBJ1-4, with D hard to call. The ends were cut back, 4 bases at V and 0 bases at J, with 15 bases in the middle. Germline-derived CDR1 and CDR2 are MGHRA and YSYEKL. The CDR3 runs 17 residues. CDR3 coding DNA: TGCGCCAGCAGCCCATTACGGAGTCTCGCAACTAATGAAAAACTGTTTTTT. Protein product: CASSPLRSLATNEKLFF.

The chain has TRBV5-8 and TRBJ2-2; no firm D call. Germline CDR1 SGHTS, CDR2 YDEGEE. V was shortened by 0 bases and J by 1 base, with 4 bases between the two germline ends. The CDR3 spans 14 residues. CDR3 DNA: TGTGCCAGCAGCTTGGAACAGAACACCGGGGAGCTGTTTTTT. Encoded protein: CASSLEQNTGELFF.

The rearrangement links TRBV7-6 to TRBJ2-5, with a possible D match to TRBD2 (5 bases). The germline V and J ends were trimmed by 1 base and 4 bases, with 7 bases remaining between them. This CDR3 is built from 13 residues. CDR1 SGHVS and CDR2 FNYEAQ come from the germline V gene. The CDR3 DNA follows: TGTGCCAGCAGCTTAGTCGAGGGAGAGACCCAGTACTTC. Translating it yields CASSLVEGETQYF.

This clone was seen only a few times. The J gene is TRBJ1-4, the V gene TRBV25-1; D might be TRBD1 (5 bases). Germline loops: CDR1 MGHDK, CDR2 SYGVNS. The CDR3 is 15 amino acids. Trimming took 1 base from V and 8 from J, leaving 14 bases between them. CDR3 sequence: CASSESGTSAEKLFF. The CDR3 DNA follows: TGTGCCAGCAGTGAATCGGGGACGTCAGCCGAAAAACTGTTTTTT.

This clone was counted once. This sequence joins TRBV4-1 and TRBJ1-1; D gene ambiguous. There are 15 residues in the CDR3. The V end lost 0 bases, the J end lost 5 bases, and 13 bases lay between the germline ends. Germline V lookup: CDR1 MGHRA, CDR2 YSYEKL. The CDR3 protein is CASSQDRRGRTEAFF. For the CDR3, the DNA is TGCGCCAGCAGCCAAGATCGTAGAGGGAGAACTGAAGCTTTCTTT.

The chain has TRBV4-1 and TRBJ1-4, with D possibly TRBD1 on 6 matching bases. CDR3 length equals 15 residues. The V end was cut by 0 bases, the J end by 6 bases, with 11 bases between. Germline V gene sequence: CDR1 MGHRA, CDR2 YSYEKL. The CDR3 here is CASSQDVQGHEKLFF. The CDR3 nucleotides are TGCGCCAGCAGCCAAGATGTCCAGGGGCATGAAAAACTGTTTTTT.

V gene TRBV7-2 combines with J gene TRBJ1-5; possible D gene TRBD1, 5 bases. The V end lost 1 base, the J end lost 9 bases, and 16 bases lay between the germline ends. The CDR3 runs 15 residues. The germline V gene encodes CDR1 SGHTA and CDR2 FQGNSA. The DNA for the CDR3 is TGTGCCAGCAGCTTAGTGTGGGACCCCAAAGCGCCCCAGCATTTT. It encodes CASSLVWDPKAPQHF.

V gene TRBV5-5 combines with J gene TRBJ2-5, with 7 bases identical to TRBD1. J gave up 2 bases and V 4 bases, and 11 bases lay outside the gene matches. There are 16 residues in the CDR3. Germline assignment: CDR1 SGHKS and CDR2 YYEKEE (reference sequence). This CDR3 reads CASSLLPGGPQETQYF. CDR3 DNA: TGTGCCAGCAGCCTGTTACCAGGGGGTCCTCAAGAGACCCAGTACTTC.

The chain joins TRBV4-1 to TRBJ2-2; 11 bases align to TRBD1. The germline V gene encodes CDR1 MGHRA and CDR2 YSYEKL. CDR3 length equals 20 residues. With 5 bases clipped from V and 4 bases from J, the junction kept 18 bases outside the gene matches. The CDR3 DNA reads as TGCGCCAGCAGCGCTCGAGCATGGACAGGGGGCACGAGAGGCACCGGGGAGCTGTTTTTT. Amino acids: CASSARAWTGGTRGTGELFF.

This chain links TRBV5-1 with TRBJ2-5; 12 bases align to TRBD2. CDR3 length: 17 amino acids. CDR1 is SGHRS, CDR2 YFSETQ, per germline. Germline trimming cut 4 bases from V and 1 base from J; bases unmatched to any gene: 8. The CDR3 protein is CASSPGLAGNFQETQYF. The CDR3 nucleotides read TGCGCCAGCAGCCCCGGACTAGCGGGGAACTTCCAAGAGACCCAGTACTTC.

J is TRBJ1-2 and V is TRBV6-5; D remains ambiguous. Germline CDR1 is MNHEY and CDR2 is SVGAGI. V lost 6 bases and J 3 bases, leaving 11 bases between the germline ends. The CDR3 is 13 amino acids. The CDR3 DNA follows: TGTGCCAGCAGCCCTTCTTGGGACTATGGCTACACCTTC. This gives the protein CASSPSWDYGYTF.

The V call is TRBV7-9, the J call TRBJ1-1, with 10 bases lining up with TRBD1. Trimming removed 7 bases from V and 10 bases from J; junction bases left unmatched: 6. CDR3 size: 12 residues. The germline V gene has CDR1 SEHNR and CDR2 FQNEAQ (reference sequence). In nucleotides, the CDR3 is TGTGCCAGCAACCCGACAGGGGGCATAGCTTTCTTT. Encoded protein: CASNPTGGIAFF.

The chain uses TRBV9 and TRBJ2-3, with 9 bases matching TRBD1. This CDR3 is built from 16 residues. In germline, CDR1 is SGDLS, CDR2 YYNGEE. V lost 0 bases and J lost 6; bases outside the gene matches: 8. CDR3 protein: CASSVGGTGSSDTQYF. The DNA of the CDR3 is TGTGCCAGCAGCGTAGGTGGGACAGGGAGTTCGGATACGCAGTATTTT.

The genes are TRBV7-9 and TRBJ1-2; 9 bases map to TRBD1. This CDR3 region has 15 residues. V dropped 6 bases and J dropped 0; count of bases not matched to a gene: 5. Looked up from germline, CDR1 is SEHNR and CDR2 is FQNEAQ (reference sequence). The CDR3 DNA follows: TGTGCCAGCAGTAAGGACAGGGGAGCTAACTATGGCTACACCTTC. This gives the protein CASSKDRGANYGYTF. Filled out from reference TRBV7-9 and TRBJ1-2, the complete variable domain reads DTGVSQNPRHKITKRGQNVTFRCDPISEHNRLYWYRQTLGQGPEFLTYFQNEAQLEKSRLLSDRFSAERPKGSFSTLEIQRTEQGDSAMYLCASSKDRGANYGYTFGSGTRLTVV.

The chain is built from TRBV5-4 and TRBJ2-5; D possibly corresponds to TRBD1 (5 bases). The germline gives CDR1 SGHNT, CDR2 YYREEE (reference sequence). Trimming cost V 1 base and J 4 bases, with 8 bases left between them. The CDR3 length is 13 residues. CDR3 loop: CASSLRTGETQYF. Written as DNA, the CDR3 is TGTGCCAGCAGCTTGAGAACAGGAGAGACCCAGTACTTC.

The chain links TRBV7-6 to TRBJ1-6; no clear D gene. The germline gives CDR1 SGHVS, CDR2 FNYEAQ. Trimming removed 1 base from V and 6 bases from J, with 19 bases in between. The CDR3 extends over 18 amino acids. CDR3 region: CASSLGSLEEWRNSPLHF. The CDR3, as DNA: TGTGCCAGCAGCTTAGGATCCCTGGAGGAATGGCGTAATTCACCCCTCCACTTT.

The chain links TRBV5-1 to TRBJ1-1; D is unresolved. This CDR3 has 13 amino acids. Germline loops: CDR1 SGHRS, CDR2 YFSETQ. The V and J ends lost 0 bases and 8 bases respectively, with 11 bases between them. CDR3 DNA: TGCGCCAGCAGCTTGGCCGGTAGTCTAGAAGCTTTCTTT. Protein product: CASSLAGSLEAFF.

V usage is TRBV30 and J usage is TRBJ1-6; D not resolved. V lost 4 bases and J 5 bases, leaving 9 bases between the germline ends. Germline CDR1 is GTSNPN and CDR2 is SVGIG (reference sequence). The CDR3 length is 13 residues. Here the CDR3 DNA reads TGTGCCTGGAAATCAGATCATAATTCACCCCTCCACTTT. Amino acids: CAWKSDHNSPLHF.

The CDR3 sequence is CASDHYTGELFF. The CDR3 DNA reads TGTGCCAGCGACCATTACACCGGGGAGCTGTTTTTT. The rearrangement uses TRBV11-2 and TRBJ2-2; the D is unclear. The CDR3 covers 12 residues. Per the germline V gene, CDR1 is SGHAT and CDR2 is FQNNGV. V shed 8 bases and J shed 3 bases, with 7 bases lying between them.

The rearrangement links TRBV5-4 to TRBJ2-7; TRBD2 aligns across 11 bases. Trimming removed 4 bases from V and 3 bases from J; junction bases left unmatched: 6. Germline values: CDR1 SGHNT, CDR2 YYREEE (reference sequence). This CDR3 has 15 amino acids. The CDR3 region is CASSTGLAESYEQYF. DNA for the CDR3: TGTGCCAGCAGCACGGGACTAGCGGAAAGCTACGAGCAGTACTTC.

The CDR3 bases are TGTGCCAGCAGCCAGGCACTGATGGGGGGGGCAGATACGCAGTATTTT. Translating gives CASSQALMGGADTQYF. The chain recombines TRBV4-2 with TRBJ2-3; 7 nucleotides agree with TRBD2. The germline V gene has CDR1 LGHNA and CDR2 YNFKEQ. This CDR3 has 16 residues. The trim removed 3 bases at V and 4 bases at J, leaving 10 bases unmatched.

The chain links TRBV25-1 to TRBJ2-7, with D hard to call. V gave up 1 base and J gave up 2 bases, with 9 bases separating them. The germline gives CDR1 MGHDK, CDR2 SYGVNS. The CDR3 runs to 14 residues. The CDR3 nucleotides read TGTGCCAGCAGTGAATTTAGGGCCGCCTACGAGCAGTACTTC. This translates into CASSEFRAAYEQYF.

This sequence joins TRBV5-4 and TRBJ2-7; perhaps TRBD2 as D (5 bases). There are 13 residues in the CDR3. The germline V gene has CDR1 SGHNT and CDR2 YYREEE (reference sequence). The V gene lost 4 bases and the J gene lost 0 bases, with 8 bases spanning the gap. CDR3 DNA sequence: TGTGCCAGCAGCGGTACTAGCTCCTACGAGCAGTACTTC. The encoded protein is CASSGTSSYEQYF. Filled out from reference TRBV5-4 and TRBJ2-7, the complete variable domain reads ETGVTQSPTHLIKTRGQQVTLRCSSQSGHNTVSWYQQALGQGPQFIFQYYREEENGRGNFPPRFSGLQFPNYSSELNVNALELDDSALYLCASSGTSSYEQYFGPGTRLTVT.

CDR3 bases: TGTGCCAGCAGTTTACGCAGCGGGGTCACAGATACGCAGTATTTT. It specifies CASSLRSGVTDTQYF. V is TRBV27 and J is TRBJ2-3; 7 positions agree with TRBD2. The CDR3 has 15 residues. Trimming took 2 bases from V and 2 from J; bases not matched to a gene: 4. Germline CDR1 reads MNHEY; CDR2 reads SMNVEV (reference sequence).

The rearrangement uses TRBV18 and TRBJ2-5; 15 bases map to TRBD2. Germline V gene lookup returns CDR1 KGHSH and CDR2 LQKENI. The CDR3 extends over 16 amino acids. Unmatched junction bases numbered 6, after V lost 4 bases and J lost 6 bases. In DNA form, the CDR3 reads TGTGCCAGCTCACAAGGGACTAGCGGGGGGCCGAAGACCCAGTACTTC. Residues: CASSQGTSGGPKTQYF.

The V gene is TRBV7-8, the J gene TRBJ2-7, with TRBD1 matching 8 bases. The length of the CDR3 is 13 residues. Trimming cost V 5 bases and J 3 bases; bases outside gene matches: 3. Germline CDR1 and CDR2: SGHVS and FQNEAQ. The DNA for the CDR3 is TGTGCCAGCAGCACAGGACAGGGCTACGAGCAGTACTTC. Protein product: CASSTGQGYEQYF.